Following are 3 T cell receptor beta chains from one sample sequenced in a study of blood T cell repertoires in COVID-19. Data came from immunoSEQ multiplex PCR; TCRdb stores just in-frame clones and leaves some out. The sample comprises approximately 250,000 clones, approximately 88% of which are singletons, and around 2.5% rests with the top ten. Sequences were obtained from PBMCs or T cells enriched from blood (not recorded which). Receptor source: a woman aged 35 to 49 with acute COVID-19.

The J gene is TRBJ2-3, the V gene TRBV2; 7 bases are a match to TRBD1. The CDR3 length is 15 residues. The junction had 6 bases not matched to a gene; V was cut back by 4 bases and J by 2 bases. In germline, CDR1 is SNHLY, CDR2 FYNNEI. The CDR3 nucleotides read TGTGCCAGCAGTGGACAGGGCGCGGACACAGATACGCAGTATTTT. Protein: CASSGQGADTDTQYF.

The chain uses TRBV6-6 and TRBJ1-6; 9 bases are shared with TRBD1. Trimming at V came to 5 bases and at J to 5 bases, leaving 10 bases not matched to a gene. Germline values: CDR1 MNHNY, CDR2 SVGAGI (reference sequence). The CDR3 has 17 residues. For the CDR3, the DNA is TGTGCCAGCAGTCAGGACTGGACAGGGGCGAATAATTCACCCCTCCACTTT. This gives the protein CASSQDWTGANNSPLHF.

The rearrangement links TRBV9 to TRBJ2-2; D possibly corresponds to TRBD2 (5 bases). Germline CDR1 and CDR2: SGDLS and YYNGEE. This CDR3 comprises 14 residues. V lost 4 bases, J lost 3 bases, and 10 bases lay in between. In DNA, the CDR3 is TGTGCCAGCAGCCAAGGACTCTACACCGGGGAGCTGTTTTTT. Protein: CASSQGLYTGELFF.